This T cell receptor beta chain emerged from a study of blood T cell repertoires in COVID-19. Across the study: Samples representing acute and convalescent COVID-19 were sourced from the United States, Italy and Spain. T cells, B-cell-depleted T cells, or PBMCs supplied cDNA or gDNA.

In the source study's methods: Scientists estimated how many nucleated cells there were by amplifying reference gene primers. Sequencing used immunoSEQ multiplex PCR; TCRdb keeps in-frame clones, though not all of them. V and J calls and clone size are given by that table; D and trimming were obtained from the DNA. Of more than 85,000 clones listed, roughly four fifths are singletons. Sequencing was performed on peripheral blood. This TCR derives from a woman aged 55-69 years with acute or convalescent COVID-19.

CDR3 bases: TGTGCCAGTAGTGAGACGGGGGGGGCAGATACGCAGTATTTT. It is translated as CASSETGGADTQYF. This rearrangement joins TRBV19 to TRBJ2-3; 8 positions agree with TRBD2. V was pared by 5 bases and J by 4 bases, with 5 bases of the junction left unmatched. CDR1 and CDR2 (germline): LNHDA, SQIVND (reference sequence). This CDR3 comprises 14 residues.